The source of this T cell receptor beta chain is a study of a mutant IDH1 vaccine in newly diagnosed glioma. Overall study: Patients got their first vaccination 4-6 weeks after radiotherapy alone, or with temozolomide cycles. The sex distribution of treated patients was about 62% male and around 38% female, with a mean age of 40.4 years.

Noted time point: week 11, during vaccination. Vaccination comprised doses that each held 300 ug of mutant IDH1 20-mer peptide, plus topical imiquimod. Each tumor in the donors was a new WHO grade 3 or 4 astrocytoma, IDH1-mutant and ATRX-lost. Study outcomes and limitations: Altogether, 80% to 95% of patients exhibited vaccine-induced immune responses.

Germline V gene data show CDR1 as SGHDN and CDR2 as FVKESK. The CDR3 is made up of 15 amino acids. The ends lost 1 base at V and 4 bases at J; junction bases unmatched: 7. The count of this clone is one. The antigen remains unidentified. Sequencing was performed with immunoSEQ multiplex PCR; in TCRdb, only in-frame clones are kept and a portion is missing. The sample yields 40,000 or so clones, 80% to 85% seen once. The clonotype was recovered from a man aged 40-49 years with glioma. The sequences come from PBMCs, collected from a glioma patient whose treatment included an IDH1 peptide vaccine. The chain is built from TRBV14 and TRBJ2-7, with TRBD1 identical over 7 bases. This chain's CDR3 is CASSQVFGTVYEQYF. The DNA of the CDR3 is TGTGCCAGCAGCCAAGTTTTCGGGACAGTGTACGAGCAGTACTTC. The variable domain in full, completed from reference TRBV14 and TRBJ2-7, reads EAGVTQFPSHSVIEKGQTVTLRCDPISGHDNLYWYRRVMGKEIKFLLHFVKESKQDESGMPNNRFLAERTGGTYSTLKVQPAELEDSGVYFCASSQVFGTVYEQYFGPGTRLTVT.